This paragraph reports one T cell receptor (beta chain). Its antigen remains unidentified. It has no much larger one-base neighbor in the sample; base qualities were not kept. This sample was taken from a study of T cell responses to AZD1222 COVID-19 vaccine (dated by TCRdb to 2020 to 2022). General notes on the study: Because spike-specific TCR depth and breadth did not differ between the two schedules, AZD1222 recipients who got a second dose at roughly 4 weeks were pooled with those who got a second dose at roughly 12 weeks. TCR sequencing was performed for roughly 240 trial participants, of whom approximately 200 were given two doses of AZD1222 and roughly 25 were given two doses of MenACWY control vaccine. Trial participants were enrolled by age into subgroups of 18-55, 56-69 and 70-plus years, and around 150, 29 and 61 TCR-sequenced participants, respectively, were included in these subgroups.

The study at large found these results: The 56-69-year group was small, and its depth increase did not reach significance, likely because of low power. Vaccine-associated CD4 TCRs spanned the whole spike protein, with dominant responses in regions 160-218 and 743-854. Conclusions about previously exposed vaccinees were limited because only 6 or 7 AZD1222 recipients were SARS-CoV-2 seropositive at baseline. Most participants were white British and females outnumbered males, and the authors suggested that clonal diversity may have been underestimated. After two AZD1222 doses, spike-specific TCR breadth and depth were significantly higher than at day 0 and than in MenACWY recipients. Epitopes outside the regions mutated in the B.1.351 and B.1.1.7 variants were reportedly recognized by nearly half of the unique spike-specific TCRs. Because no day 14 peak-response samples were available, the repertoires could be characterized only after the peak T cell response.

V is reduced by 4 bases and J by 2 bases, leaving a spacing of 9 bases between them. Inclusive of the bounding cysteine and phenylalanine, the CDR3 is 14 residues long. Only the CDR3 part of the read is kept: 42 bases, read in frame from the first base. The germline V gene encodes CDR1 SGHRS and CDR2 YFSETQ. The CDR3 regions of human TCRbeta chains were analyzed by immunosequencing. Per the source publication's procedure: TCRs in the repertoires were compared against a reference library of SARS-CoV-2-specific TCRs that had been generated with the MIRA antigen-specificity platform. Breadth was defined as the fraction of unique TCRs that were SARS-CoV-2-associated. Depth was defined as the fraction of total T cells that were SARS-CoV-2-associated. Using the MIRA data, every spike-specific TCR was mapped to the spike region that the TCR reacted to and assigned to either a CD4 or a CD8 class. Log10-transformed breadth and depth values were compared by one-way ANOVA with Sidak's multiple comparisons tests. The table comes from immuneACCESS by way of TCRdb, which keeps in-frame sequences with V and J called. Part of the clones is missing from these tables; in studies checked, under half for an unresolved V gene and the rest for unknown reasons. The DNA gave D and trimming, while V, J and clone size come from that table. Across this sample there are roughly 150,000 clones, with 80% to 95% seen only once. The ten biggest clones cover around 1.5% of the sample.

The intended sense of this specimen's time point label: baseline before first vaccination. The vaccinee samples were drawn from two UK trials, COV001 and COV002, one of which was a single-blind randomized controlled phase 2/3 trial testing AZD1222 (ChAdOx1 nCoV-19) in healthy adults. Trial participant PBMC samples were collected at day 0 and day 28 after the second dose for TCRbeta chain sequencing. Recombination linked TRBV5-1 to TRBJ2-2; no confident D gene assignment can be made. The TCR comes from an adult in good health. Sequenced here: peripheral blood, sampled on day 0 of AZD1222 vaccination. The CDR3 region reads CASSLRVNTGELFF. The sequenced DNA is TGCGCCAGCAGCCTCCGGGTCAACACCGGGGAGCTGTTTTTT.